This T cell receptor (beta chain) was documented in a study of blood T cell repertoires in COVID-19. Study summary: COVID-19 samples from acute and convalescent phases originated in the United States, Italy and Spain. The analysed material was cDNA or gDNA that came from T cells, B-cell-depleted T cells, or PBMCs.

In the original analysis: Researchers report that nucleated cell counts were estimated from reference gene primer amplification. The data were produced by immunoSEQ multiplex PCR, yet TCRdb's version contains in-frame clones alone and is incomplete. The D gene and trimming were derived from the DNA, and the V and J assignments and clone size from that table. The table lists approximately 290,000 clones, around 90% of them singletons, with around 1.1% in the top ten. The table lists this clone with a count of one. Cohort placement rested on clinical history that participants reported themselves. The CDR3 sequence is 13 residues long. Germline values: CDR1 SGDLS, CDR2 YYNGEE. The J segment lost 6 bases and the V segment lost 4 bases, leaving 2 bases of the junction unmatched.

Sequenced sample: PBMCs or T cells enriched from blood (not recorded which). This sequence originates from a woman in her 30s who had recovered from COVID-19. V is TRBV9 and J is TRBJ2-7; TRBD2 matches at 12 bases. CDR3 bases: TGTGCCAGCAGCCTGGGACTAGCGGGCGAGCAGTACTTC. As protein: CASSLGLAGEQYF. Complete variable domain (other parts from reference TRBV9 and TRBJ2-7): DSGVTQTPKHLITATGQRVTLRCSPRSGDLSVYWYQQSLDQGLQFLIQYYNGEERAKGNILERFSAQQFPDLHSELNLSSLELGDSALYFCASSLGLAGEQYFGPGTRLTVT.